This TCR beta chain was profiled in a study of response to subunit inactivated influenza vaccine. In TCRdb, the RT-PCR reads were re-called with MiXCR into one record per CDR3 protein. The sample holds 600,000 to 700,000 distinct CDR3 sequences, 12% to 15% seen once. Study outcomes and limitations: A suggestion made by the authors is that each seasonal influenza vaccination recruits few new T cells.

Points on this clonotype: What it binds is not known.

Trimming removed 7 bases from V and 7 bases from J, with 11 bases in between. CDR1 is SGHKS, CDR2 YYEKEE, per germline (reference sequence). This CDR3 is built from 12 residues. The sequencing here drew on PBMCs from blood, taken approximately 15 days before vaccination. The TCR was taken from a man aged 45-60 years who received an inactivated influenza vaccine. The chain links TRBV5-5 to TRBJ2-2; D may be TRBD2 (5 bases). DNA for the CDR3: TGTGCCAGCGGGAGAAGGAGCGGGGAGCTGTTTTTT. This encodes CASGRRSGELFF. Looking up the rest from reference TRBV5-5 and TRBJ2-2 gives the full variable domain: DAGVTQSPTHLIKTRGQQVTLRCSPISGHKSVSWYQQVLGQGPQFIFQYYEKEERGRGNFPDRFSARQFPNYSSELNVNALLLGDSALYLCASGRRSGELFFGEGSRLTVL.